These 21 T cell receptor beta chains were sequenced from one sample in a study of blood T cells in healthy people across ages. It was with a sample-barcoded 5' primer and a J-beta primer mix that a second PCR of about 6 to 12 cycles was run. One entry per CDR3 protein, called by TCRdb with MiXCR from the 5' RACE reads. The table has approximately 580,000 distinct CDR3 sequences, 24% seen once; the top ten hold approximately 10%. The data were also submitted as part of a second study, on T cells of mothers and their children.

Sequencing input: blood. The receptors were sampled from a boy between 10 and 17 years old in good health.

This clonotype was counted only a few times. This chain connects TRBV7-9 to TRBJ2-5, with 12 bases fitting TRBD1. This CDR3 spans 16 amino acids. Germline CDR1 is SEHNR and CDR2 is FQNEAQ (reference sequence). V lost 2 bases, J lost 4 bases, and 5 bases stayed unmatched. DNA of the CDR3: TGTGCCAGCAGCTTAAAGGGACAGGGGGCTCGAGAGACCCAGTACTTC. Encoded protein: CASSLKGQGARETQYF.

The CDR3 loop is CASSQDAGIDTDTQYF. As DNA, the CDR3 is TGCGCCAGCAGCCAAGATGCCGGGATCGACACAGATACGCAGTATTTT. The rearrangement joins TRBV4-1 to TRBJ2-3, with a possible D match to TRBD2 (5 bases). Trimming removed 0 bases at V and 2 bases at J, with 12 bases between. The CDR3 runs 16 residues. CDR1 and CDR2 (germline): MGHRA, YSYEKL.

The chain links TRBV6-1 to TRBJ2-1; 8 positions match TRBD2. J was trimmed by 6 bases and V by 3 bases; bases with no gene match: 13. CDR1 is MNHNS, CDR2 SASEGT, per germline. The CDR3 extends over 17 amino acids. CDR3 in amino acids: CASSDGLAGGIRNEQFF. The DNA for the CDR3 is TGTGCCAGCAGTGACGGACTAGCCGGGGGTATTCGCAATGAGCAGTTCTTC.

This clonotype was counted between two and nine times. The chain joins TRBV10-3 to TRBJ2-7; D call uncertain. CDR1 ENHRY and CDR2 SYGVKD come from the germline V gene. CDR3 length equals 16 residues. Trimming removed 2 bases at V and 0 bases at J, with 14 bases between. The CDR3 loop reads CAISEEGLLGSYEQYF. The CDR3 DNA is TGTGCCATCAGTGAGGAAGGTTTACTGGGCTCCTACGAGCAGTACTTC.

This clonotype was counted between two and nine times. The chain joins TRBV28 to TRBJ2-7; TRBD1 agrees at 9 bases. This CDR3 region has 12 residues. The germline gives CDR1 MDHEN, CDR2 SYDVKM. Trimming took 10 bases from V and 3 from J; bases not matched to a gene: 4. The CDR3, as DNA: TGTGCCACCGGACAGGGGATCTACGAGCAGTACTTC. This sequence encodes CATGQGIYEQYF.

The chain employs TRBV7-8 and TRBJ2-3; 9 bases are shared with TRBD2. The germline V gene has CDR1 SGHVS and CDR2 FQNEAQ. With V trimmed by 0 bases and J by 4 bases, 14 bases remained unmatched. The CDR3 is made up of 19 amino acids. The CDR3 bases are TGTGCCAGCAGCTTAGCGCGGGGGGGAGGGTATGGTGGATCAGATACGCAGTATTTT. Its translation: CASSLARGGGYGGSDTQYF. Full variable domain (rest looked up from reference TRBV7-8 and TRBJ2-3): GAGVSQSPRYKVAKRGQDVALRCDPISGHVSLFWYQQALGQGPEFLTYFQNEAQLDKSGLPSDRFFAERPEGSVSTLKIQRTQQEDSAVYLCASSLARGGGYGGSDTQYFGPGTRLTVL.

This chain uses TRBV27 with TRBJ1-1; 7 bases agree with TRBD1. The V and J ends lost 7 bases and 5 bases, in that order; junction bases with no gene match: 10. Germline CDR1 and CDR2: MNHEY and SMNVEV (reference sequence). The CDR3 covers 14 residues. CDR3 amino acids: CASTTAGGGTEAFF. In DNA form, the CDR3 reads TGTGCCAGCACGACGGCAGGGGGAGGGACTGAAGCTTTCTTT.

The chain carries TRBV12-3 or TRBV12-4 and TRBJ1-1; tentatively, D is TRBD1 (5 bases). Trimming took 1 base from V and 1 from J, leaving 10 bases between them. This CDR3 contains 15 residues. DNA for the CDR3: TGTGCCAGCAGTTTAGTTTGGACACCGAACACTGAAGCTTTCTTT. It yields the protein CASSLVWTPNTEAFF.

The chain recombines TRBV7-2 with TRBJ2-2; possibly TRBD1 for D (5 bases). The CDR3 loop spans 16 amino acids. Germline V gene sequence: CDR1 SGHTA, CDR2 FQGNSA. The germline V and J ends were trimmed by 5 bases and 0 bases, with 13 bases remaining between them. CDR3 coding DNA: TGTGCCAGCAGCGGGGCTTCTATGACGAACACCGGGGAGCTGTTTTTT. It yields the protein CASSGASMTNTGELFF. Full variable domain (missing parts from reference TRBV7-2 and TRBJ2-2): GAGVSQSPSNKVTEKGKDVELRCDPISGHTALYWYRQSLGQGLEFLIYFQGNSAPDKSGLPSDRFSAERTGGSVSTLTIQRTQQEDSAVYLCASSGASMTNTGELFFGEGSRLTVL.

The chain employs TRBV3-1 and TRBJ2-5; weak D call: TRBD1 (6 bases). The ends were cut back, 5 bases at V and 4 bases at J, with 11 bases in the middle. The CDR3 has 13 amino acids. Germline V gives CDR1 LGHDT, CDR2 YNNKEL (reference sequence). In DNA form, the CDR3 reads TGTGCCAGCAGCAACAGACAGGCAGAGACCCAGTACTTC. It specifies CASSNRQAETQYF.

This clonotype occurred a few times. The chain combines TRBV29-1 with TRBJ2-1; D gene unclear. V lost 4 bases and J 9 bases, leaving 10 bases between the germline ends. The CDR3 contains 11 residues. The germline gives CDR1 SQVTM, CDR2 ANQGSEA. This CDR3 is CSVAIRGEQFF. The DNA for the CDR3 is TGCAGCGTTGCTATCAGAGGTGAGCAGTTCTTC.

This chain connects TRBV18 to TRBJ2-3; 11 bases align to TRBD1. The CDR3 is 15 residues long. Germline trimming cut 4 bases from V and 6 bases from J; bases unmatched to any gene: 6. Per germline, CDR1 KGHSH and CDR2 LQKENI. The CDR3 sequence: CASSLNGQGADTQYF. The CDR3 DNA reads TGTGCCAGCTCACTGAATGGACAGGGGGCTGATACGCAGTATTTT.

The chain joins TRBV28 to TRBJ1-2; 7 bases are a match to TRBD1. The V segment lost 7 bases and the J segment 7 bases; nucleotides outside the gene matches: 12. This CDR3 spans 14 amino acids. The germline gives CDR1 MDHEN, CDR2 SYDVKM. CDR3 DNA sequence: TGTGCCAGCATTTCACAGGGACAGTCCCCTGGCTACACCTTC. It codes for CASISQGQSPGYTF.

This sequence joins TRBV29-1 and TRBJ2-1, with D hard to call. The germline V and J ends were trimmed by 0 bases and 6 bases, with 9 bases remaining between them. The CDR3 totals 13 residues. Germline CDR1 reads SQVTM; CDR2 reads ANQGSEA. The CDR3 coding sequence is TGCAGCGTTGAAGATCTCCTTCCCAATGAGCAGTTCTTC. Translating it yields CSVEDLLPNEQFF.

This clonotype was seen more than once but under ten times. The rearrangement uses TRBV29-1 and TRBJ2-5; 11 bases are shared with TRBD2. This CDR3 has 15 residues. Germline CDR1 reads SQVTM; CDR2 reads ANQGSEA. Trimming cost V 4 bases and J 2 bases; bases outside gene matches: 6. CDR3 DNA: TGCAGCGTTGGGGAGACTAGCGGGACACAAGAGACCCAGTACTTC. It translates to CSVGETSGTQETQYF.

In this sample, this clonotype turned up a few times. The chain links TRBV27 to TRBJ2-1; possibly TRBD1 for D (7 bases). The CDR3 is 14 residues long. Germline CDR1 MNHEY, CDR2 SMNVEV (reference sequence). V shed 8 bases and J shed 5 bases, with 16 bases lying between them. CDR3 nucleotides: TGTGCCAGCCGGACCTCAGGGGGGAACAATGAGCAGTTCTTC. This encodes CASRTSGGNNEQFF.

This chain uses TRBV7-2 with TRBJ1-3, with TRBD1 identical over 7 bases. Germline lookup yields CDR1 SGHTA and CDR2 FQGNSA. This CDR3 spans 15 amino acids. The ends lost 1 base at V and 5 bases at J; junction bases unmatched: 5. DNA of the CDR3: TGTGCCAGCAGCTTAGGTGGGACAGCCCGAAACACCATATATTTT. The encoded protein is CASSLGGTARNTIYF.

The gene calls are TRBV20-1 and TRBJ2-7, with D perhaps TRBD1 (6 bases). The CDR3 has 13 amino acids. Germline V gives CDR1 DFQATT, CDR2 SNEGSKA (reference sequence). V lost 6 bases to trimming and J lost 4 bases, with 16 bases between them. In DNA, the CDR3 is TGCAGTGCCTTCCGAGGACAGACGTACGAGCAGTACTTC. Translating it yields CSAFRGQTYEQYF.

This rearrangement joins TRBV9 to TRBJ1-3; D ambiguous. The germline CDR1 and CDR2 sequences are SGDLS and YYNGEE. CDR3 length: 15 amino acids. Trimming shortened V by 5 bases and J by 0 bases, and 12 bases separated the two germline ends. CDR3 loop: CASSQTPDSGNTIYF. Written as DNA, the CDR3 is TGTGCCAGCAGTCAAACCCCAGACTCTGGAAACACCATATATTTT.

This clonotype has just a few counts. The chain uses TRBV15 and TRBJ2-1; 8 bases are shared with TRBD2. Germline-derived CDR1 and CDR2 are LNHNV and YYDKDF (reference sequence). The CDR3 contains 15 residues. With 0 bases clipped from V and 8 bases from J, the junction kept 6 bases outside the gene matches. DNA of the CDR3: TGTGCCACCAGCAGAGATGATCCAGCGGGAGATGAGCAGTTCTTC. It codes for CATSRDDPAGDEQFF.

The table lists this clonotype with a few counts. CDR3 DNA sequence: TGTGCCAGCAGCCAAATGCTAGGGGGGTACCTAGGCAATGAGCAGTTCTTC. Translation gives CASSQMLGGYLGNEQFF. The J gene is TRBJ2-1, the V gene TRBV3-1; D may be TRBD1 or TRBD2 (6 bases each). V lost 2 bases, J lost 6 bases, and 20 bases lay in between. CDR3 length: 17 amino acids. Looked up from germline, CDR1 is LGHDT and CDR2 is YNNKEL (reference sequence).